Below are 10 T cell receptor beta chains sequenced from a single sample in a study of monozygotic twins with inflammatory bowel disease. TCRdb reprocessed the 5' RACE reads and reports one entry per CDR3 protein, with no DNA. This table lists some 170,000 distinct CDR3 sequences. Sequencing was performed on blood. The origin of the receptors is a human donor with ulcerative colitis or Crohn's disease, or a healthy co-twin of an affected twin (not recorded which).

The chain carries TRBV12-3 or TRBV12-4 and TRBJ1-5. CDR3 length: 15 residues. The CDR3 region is CASSLTEYSNQPQHF.

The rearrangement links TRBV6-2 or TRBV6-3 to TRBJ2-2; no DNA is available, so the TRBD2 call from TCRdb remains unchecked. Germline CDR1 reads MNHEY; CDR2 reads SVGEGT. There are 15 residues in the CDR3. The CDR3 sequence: CASSYSSTRTGELFF.

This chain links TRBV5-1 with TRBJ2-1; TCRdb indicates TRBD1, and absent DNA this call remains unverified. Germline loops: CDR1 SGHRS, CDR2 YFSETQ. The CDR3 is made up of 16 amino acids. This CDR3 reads CASSLQPGRLENEQFF. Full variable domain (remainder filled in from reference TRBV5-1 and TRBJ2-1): KAGVTQTPRYLIKTRGQQVTLSCSPISGHRSVSWYQQTPGQGLQFLFEYFSETQRNKGNFPGRFSGRQFSNSRSEMNVSTLELGDSALYLCASSLQPGRLENEQFFGPGTRLTVL.

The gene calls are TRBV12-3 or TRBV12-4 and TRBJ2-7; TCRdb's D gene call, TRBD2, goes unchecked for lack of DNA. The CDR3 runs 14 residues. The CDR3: CASSFGSSGIEQYF.

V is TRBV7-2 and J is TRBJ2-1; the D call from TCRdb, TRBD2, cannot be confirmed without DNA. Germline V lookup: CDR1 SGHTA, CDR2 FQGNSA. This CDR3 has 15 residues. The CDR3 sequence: CASSRTSGRGHEQFF.

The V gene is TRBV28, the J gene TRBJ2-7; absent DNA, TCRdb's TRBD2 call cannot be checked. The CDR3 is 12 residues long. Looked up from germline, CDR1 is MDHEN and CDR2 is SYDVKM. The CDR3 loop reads CASSPTSGVQYF.

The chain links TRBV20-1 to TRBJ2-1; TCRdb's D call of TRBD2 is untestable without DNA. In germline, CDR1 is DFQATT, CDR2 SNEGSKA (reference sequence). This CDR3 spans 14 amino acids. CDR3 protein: CSASRAGGVNEQFF.

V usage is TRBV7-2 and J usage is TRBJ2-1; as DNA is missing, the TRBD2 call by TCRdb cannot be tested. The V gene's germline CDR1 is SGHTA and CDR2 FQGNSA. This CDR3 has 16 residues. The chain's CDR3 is CASSYTSGGAYNEQFF.

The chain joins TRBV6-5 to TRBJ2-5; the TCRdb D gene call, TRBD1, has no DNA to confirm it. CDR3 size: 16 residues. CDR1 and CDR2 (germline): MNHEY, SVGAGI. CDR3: CASSYSSGDGQETQYF.

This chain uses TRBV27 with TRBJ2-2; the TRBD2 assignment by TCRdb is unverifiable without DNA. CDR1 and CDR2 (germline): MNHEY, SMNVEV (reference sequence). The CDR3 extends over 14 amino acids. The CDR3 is CASSSSMNTGELFF.